This T cell receptor (beta chain) was sequenced in a study of blood T cell repertoires in COVID-19. This clone was picked up a small number of times. The ends were cut back, 3 bases at V and 4 bases at J, with 8 bases in the middle. The V gene's germline CDR1 is SGHRS and CDR2 YFSETQ. This CDR3 has 12 amino acids. Libraries were prepared by immunoSEQ multiplex PCR; TCRdb keeps only in-frame clonotypes and omits some of them. This table has about 240,000 clones, 86% appearing once. This sequence was found in a man aged 60 to 69 with acute or convalescent COVID-19. The chain uses TRBV5-1 and TRBJ2-7, with TRBD1 as a possible D gene (6 bases). Material for sequencing was peripheral blood. CDR3 protein: CASSSQGYEQYF. In DNA, the CDR3 is TGCGCCAGCAGCTCTCAGGGGTACGAGCAGTACTTC. Supplemented by reference TRBV5-1 and TRBJ2-7, the full variable domain reads KAGVTQTPRYLIKTRGQQVTLSCSPISGHRSVSWYQQTPGQGLQFLFEYFSETQRNKGNFPGRFSGRQFSNSRSEMNVSTLELGDSALYLCASSSQGYEQYFGPGTRLTVT.